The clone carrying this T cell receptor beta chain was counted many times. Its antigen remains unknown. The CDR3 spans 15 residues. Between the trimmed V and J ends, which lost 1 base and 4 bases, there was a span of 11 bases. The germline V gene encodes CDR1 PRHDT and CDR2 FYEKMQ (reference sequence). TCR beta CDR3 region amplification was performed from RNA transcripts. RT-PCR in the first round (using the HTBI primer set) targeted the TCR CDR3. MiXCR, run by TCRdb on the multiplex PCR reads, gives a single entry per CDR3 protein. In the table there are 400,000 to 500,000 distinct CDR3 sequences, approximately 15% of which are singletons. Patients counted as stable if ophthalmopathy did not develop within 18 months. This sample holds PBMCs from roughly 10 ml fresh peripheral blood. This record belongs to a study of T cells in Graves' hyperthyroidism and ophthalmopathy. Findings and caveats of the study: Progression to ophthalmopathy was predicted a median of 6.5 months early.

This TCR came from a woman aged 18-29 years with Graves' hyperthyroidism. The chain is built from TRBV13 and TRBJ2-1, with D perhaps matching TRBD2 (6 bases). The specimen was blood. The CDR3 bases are TGTGCCAGCAGCTTAGTCCCTAGCGCTTACAATGAGCAGTTCTTC. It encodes CASSLVPSAYNEQFF. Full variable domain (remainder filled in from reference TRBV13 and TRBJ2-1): AAGVIQSPRHLIKEKRETATLKCYPIPRHDTVYWYQQGPGQDPQFLISFYEKMQSDKGSIPDRFSAQQFSDYHSELNMSSLELGDSALYFCASSLVPSAYNEQFFGPGTRLTVL.